Following are 3 T cell receptor beta chains from one sample sequenced in a study of vaccination and CD4 T cells after COVID-19. At the Johns Hopkins FTIC core, DNA taken from cultured CD4+ T cells was sequenced by way of the Oncomine TCR Beta short-read assay. It was from cultured CD4+ T cells that genomic DNA was extracted. TCRdb called the PCR reads again in MiXCR, with one record for every CDR3 protein. This table has about 10,000 distinct CDR3 sequences, approximately 30% appearing once. Treatment in this sample: 10-day PBMC culture with coronavirus spike peptide pools or control peptides (ViraFEST assay). CD4+ T cells of the unexposed donor were collected before the COVID-19 pandemic (2011-2018). Antigens for these TCRs are unknown. The sample taken for sequencing was CD4+ T cells from blood, cultured in vitro. The receptor set was obtained from a human donor in good health.

Worth noting for this clonotype: One end of the junction does not line up with germline, which may come from a read error. The chain is built from TRBV6-2 or TRBV6-3 and TRBJ2-1; a possible D gene is TRBD1 (6 bases). Germline loops: CDR1 MNHEY, CDR2 SVGEGT. This CDR3 comprises 14 residues. CDR3 in amino acids: CASSWGPEFSERFF. The CDR3 region has the DNA TGTGCCAGCAGTTGGGGGCCGGAGTTCAGTGAGCGGTTCTTC.

The rearrangement links TRBV5-6 to TRBJ1-5; tentatively, D is TRBD1 (6 bases). The CDR3 has 17 amino acids. The germline V and J ends were trimmed by 1 base and 1 base, with 15 bases remaining between them. Germline V lookup: CDR1 SGHDT, CDR2 YYEEEE. The CDR3 DNA reads TGTGCCAGCAGCTTGTACGGGGGGGCTGTGAGCAATCAGCCCCAGCATTTT. Amino acid sequence: CASSLYGGAVSNQPQHF.

This clonotype rates as hyperexpanded. The gene calls are TRBV2 and TRBJ1-6; D is unresolved. Trimming stripped 8 bases from V and 6 bases from J, with 8 bases between. Looked up from germline, CDR1 is SNHLY and CDR2 is FYNNEI. The CDR3 has 12 amino acids. As DNA, the CDR3 is TGTGCCAGCTGTATGTCTAATTCACCCCTCCACTTT. Translation gives CASCMSNSPLHF.